The 8 T cell receptor beta chains below all came from one sample that was sequenced in a study of response to subunit inactivated influenza vaccine (dated by TCRdb to about 2018). Libraries were constructed by RT-PCR. This sample was sequenced with an Illumina HiSeq 2500. TCRdb cleaned the public reads at Q25 with fastp, built clones with MiXCR and kept in-frame beta chains. When rows share a CDR3 protein, they turn into one entry using the most common DNA and genes. This sample comprises just over 300,000 distinct CDR3 sequences, roughly 22% of them detected only once. 10% of the sample comes from the top ten. Sequences were derived from PBMCs from blood, sampled about 20 months after vaccination. The receptors stem from a man aged 50-75 years who received an inactivated influenza vaccine. Donor details come from another sample of the same person, matched by shared clones.

The gene calls are TRBV9 and TRBJ2-1; 13 nucleotides agree with TRBD2. Germline CDR1 is SGDLS and CDR2 is YYNGEE. V trimming: 4 bases; J trimming: 8 bases; junction bases outside the gene matches: 6. The CDR3 has 15 amino acids. The CDR3 bases are TGTGCCAGCAGCCCCTGGACTAGCGGGAGTTATGAGCAGTTCTTC. This codes for CASSPWTSGSYEQFF.

This clonotype has more than one count but fewer than ten. The CDR3 DNA is TGTGCCAGCAGCCAAGAAATAGCGGGAACCCTGGGGGGCTACACCTTC. As protein: CASSQEIAGTLGGYTF. The chain recombines TRBV4-2 with TRBJ1-2; D gene uncertain. V was shortened by 0 bases and J by 8 bases, with 19 bases between the two germline ends. Looked up from germline, CDR1 is LGHNA and CDR2 is YNFKEQ. This CDR3 comprises 16 residues.

This clonotype has only a few counts. The J gene is TRBJ2-2, the V gene TRBV28, with 9 bases identical to TRBD2. With 8 bases clipped from V and 4 bases from J, the junction kept 5 bases outside the gene matches. This CDR3 has 14 residues. Germline CDR1 and CDR2: MDHEN and SYDVKM. The CDR3 sequence: CASLRGGTTGELFF. CDR3 nucleotides: TGTGCCAGCCTGCGGGGGGGAACCACCGGGGAGCTGTTTTTT. Together with reference TRBV28 and TRBJ2-2, the CDR3 gives the full variable domain: DVKVTQSSRYLVKRTGEKVFLECVQDMDHENMFWYRQDPGLGLRLIYFSYDVKMKEKGDIPEGYSVSREKKERFSLILESASTNQTSMYLCASLRGGTTGELFFGEGSRLTVL.

There are a few counts of this clonotype. This chain connects TRBV20-1 to TRBJ1-5; maybe TRBD1 (5 bases). V was cut by 4 bases and J by 3 bases, with 10 bases left in between. This CDR3 spans 13 amino acids. The germline V gene encodes CDR1 DFQATT and CDR2 SNEGSKA (reference sequence). The CDR3 DNA follows: TGCAGTGCTACCGGGGACCTCAATCAGCCCCAGCATTTT. Translation gives CSATGDLNQPQHF.

This rearrangement joins TRBV2 to TRBJ1-2; D not resolved. Germline assignment: CDR1 SNHLY and CDR2 FYNNEI. The ends were cut back, 7 bases at V and 4 bases at J, with 16 bases in the middle. The CDR3 totals 14 residues. CDR3 in amino acids: CASTEDGPRYGYTF. The CDR3 coding sequence is TGTGCCAGCACCGAGGACGGACCCCGCTATGGCTACACCTTC.

This clonotype was recorded a few times. This rearrangement joins TRBV6-2 or TRBV6-3 to TRBJ2-7, with 7 bases that match TRBD2. Germline CDR1 MNHEY, CDR2 SVGEGT. This CDR3 spans 16 amino acids. The J segment lost 0 bases and the V segment lost 7 bases, leaving 12 bases of the junction unmatched. The CDR3 region is CASIPREGTTSYEQYF. CDR3 DNA: TGTGCCAGCATCCCTAGGGAGGGGACCACCTCCTACGAGCAGTACTTC.

This clonotype showed up just a few times. Germline and junction disagree at one end, which may indicate a read error. The chain has TRBV25-1 and TRBJ2-2; perhaps TRBD1 as D (5 bases). Germline assignment: CDR1 MGHDK and CDR2 SYGVNS. CDR3 size: 16 residues. As DNA, the CDR3 is TGTGCCAGCAGTGAGGGGCGAGTGGCTGCCACCCGGGAGCTGTTTTTT. Translated, it gives CASSEGRVAATRELFF.

The V call is TRBV3-1, the J call TRBJ1-4, with 7 positions matching TRBD1. CDR1 LGHDT and CDR2 YNNKEL come from the germline V gene (reference sequence). There are 15 residues in the CDR3. Trimming cost V 1 base and J 8 bases; bases outside gene matches: 7. CDR3 DNA: TGTGCCAGCAGCCAAGGACAGGGTTTAGGAGAAAAACTGTTTTTT. This sequence encodes CASSQGQGLGEKLFF. Full variable domain (rest looked up from reference TRBV3-1 and TRBJ1-4): DTAVSQTPKYLVTQMGNDKSIKCEQNLGHDTMYWYKQDSKKFLKIMFSYNNKELIINETVPNRFSPKSPDKAHLNLHINSLELGDSAVYFCASSQGQGLGEKLFFGSGTQLSVL.